This T cell receptor beta chain was sequenced in a study of cytotoxic CD8 clonotypes in ibrutinib-treated CLL. Whole-study context: The study included 11 relapsed/refractory and fewer than 16 treatment-naive patients; about 18 had IGHV unmutated disease. Among patients, some 24 responded partially and 2 completely; around 14 then stayed remitted and around 12 progressed after median about 74 months. Study-wide points: Clonality showed a rise at ibrutinib response that reversed toward baseline at progression.

Concerning this clone itself: Its antigen is undetermined.

The TCR beta libraries used around 2 micrograms of genomic DNA that came from cryopreserved PBMCs. Here immunoSEQ multiplex PCR was the method, and the copy in TCRdb shows in-frame clones only, minus some. Altogether tens of thousands of clones are present, 55% to 70% being singletons, with the ten largest covering just over 50%. CDR1 is SGHVS, CDR2 FQNEAQ, per germline. This CDR3 is built from 17 residues. Trimming stripped 3 bases from V and 0 bases from J, with 16 bases between. The chain links TRBV7-8 to TRBJ2-3; D might be TRBD2 (7 bases). This clonotype was obtained from a human donor with chronic lymphocytic leukemia. Sequenced material: PBMCs, taken at disease progression, from a patient treated with ibrutinib. CDR3: CASSFWRGRTSTDTQYF. DNA of the CDR3: TGTGCCAGCAGCTTTTGGCGGGGGCGCACTAGCACAGATACGCAGTATTTT.